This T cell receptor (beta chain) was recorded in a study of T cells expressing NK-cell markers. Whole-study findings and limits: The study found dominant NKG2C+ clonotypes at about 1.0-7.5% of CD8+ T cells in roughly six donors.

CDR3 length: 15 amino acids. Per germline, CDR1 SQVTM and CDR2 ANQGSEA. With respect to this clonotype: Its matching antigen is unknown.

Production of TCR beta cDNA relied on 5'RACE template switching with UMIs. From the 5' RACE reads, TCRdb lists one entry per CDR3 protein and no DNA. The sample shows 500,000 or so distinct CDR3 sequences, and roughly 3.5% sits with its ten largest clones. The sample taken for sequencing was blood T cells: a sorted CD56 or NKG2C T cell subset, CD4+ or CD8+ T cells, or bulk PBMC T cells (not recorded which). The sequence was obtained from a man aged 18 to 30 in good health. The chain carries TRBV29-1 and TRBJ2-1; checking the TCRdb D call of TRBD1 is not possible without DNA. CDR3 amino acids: CSVSHIDRAYNEQFF.